This T cell receptor (beta chain) was documented in a study of T cell responses to AZD1222 COVID-19 vaccine. Findings of the study overall: In the spike-specific TCR repertoire, nearly half reportedly target unmutated variant regions. CD4 TCRs linked to vaccination spanned spike, dominating at 160-218 and 743-854. A mostly white British donor set with more females was recruited, and clonal diversity was possibly underestimated.

Comment on this clone: Antigen specificity is unknown.

Assay: immunoSEQ multiplex PCR; the TCRdb copy retains only in-frame clones and omits some. The sample carries 180,000 or so clones, approximately 95% recorded once. This material consisted of peripheral blood, taken 28 days after the second AZD1222 dose. The sequence was collected from an adult who received the AZD1222 COVID-19 vaccine.

This chain's CDR3 is CASSLGSTDTQYF. CDR3 nucleotide sequence: TGTGCCAGCAGCTTAGGGAGCACAGATACGCAGTATTTT. The chain has TRBV7-3 and TRBJ2-3, with unresolved D. Trimming took off 2 bases at V and 0 bases at J, with 3 bases between the two ends. The germline CDR1 and CDR2 sequences are SGHTA and FQGTGA. CDR3 length: 13 amino acids.